The entry that follows covers one T cell receptor (beta chain) sequence. This sample was included in a study of T-cell memory formation after mild COVID-19. The CDR3 is 15 residues long. Looked up from germline, CDR1 is MNHEY and CDR2 is SVGAGI. The V and J ends lost 2 bases and 6 bases respectively, with 11 bases between them. TCRdb used MiXCR to reprocess the 5' RACE reads, holding one entry per CDR3 protein. This repertoire shows 450,000 to 700,000 distinct CDR3 sequences, 15% to 20% found once; its top ten account for 12%. The sequence was collected from an adult woman who had mild COVID-19 (a few samples of this study predate the infection). Cell type and time point are not known. Sequenced sample: PBMCs or a T cell subset sorted from them (not recorded which). J is TRBJ1-6 and V is TRBV6-5, with D perhaps TRBD1 (5 bases). The DNA of the CDR3 is TGTGCCAGCAGTTACGGGGGTACCGGTAATTCACCCCTCCACTTT. It encodes CASSYGGTGNSPLHF.